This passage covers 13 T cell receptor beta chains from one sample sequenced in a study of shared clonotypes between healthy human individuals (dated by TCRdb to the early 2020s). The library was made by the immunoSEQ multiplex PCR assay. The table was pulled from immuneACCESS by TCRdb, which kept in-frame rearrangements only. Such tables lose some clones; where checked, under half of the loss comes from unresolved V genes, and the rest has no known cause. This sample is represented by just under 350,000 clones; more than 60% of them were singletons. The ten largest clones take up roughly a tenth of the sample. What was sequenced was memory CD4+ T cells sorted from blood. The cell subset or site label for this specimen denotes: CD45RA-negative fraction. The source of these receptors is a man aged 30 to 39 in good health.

CDR3 sequence reads: CAWGLAGGGSYNEQFF. In nucleotides, the CDR3 is TGTGCCTGGGGACTAGCGGGAGGTGGCTCCTACAATGAGCAGTTCTTC. V gene TRBV30 combines with J gene TRBJ2-1; 14 nucleotides align to TRBD2. This CDR3 is 16 amino acids long. Germline loops: CDR1 GTSNPN, CDR2 SVGIG (reference sequence). The V gene end was trimmed by 5 bases and the J gene end by 0 bases; junction bases not matched to a gene: 3.

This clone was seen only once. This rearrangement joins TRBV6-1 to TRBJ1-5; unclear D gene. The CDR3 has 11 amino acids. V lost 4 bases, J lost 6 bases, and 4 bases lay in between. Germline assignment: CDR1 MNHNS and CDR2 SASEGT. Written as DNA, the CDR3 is TGTGCCAGCAGTGGATCTCAGCCCCAGCATTTT. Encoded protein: CASSGSQPQHF.

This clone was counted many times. CDR3 bases: TGTGCCAGCGGCGGACGCCTGTTCACAACAGATACGCAGTATTTT. It codes for CASGGRLFTTDTQYF. V usage is TRBV27 and J usage is TRBJ2-3; D uncertain. The V gene's germline CDR1 is MNHEY and CDR2 SMNVEV (reference sequence). The CDR3 has 15 residues. V was cut by 8 bases and J by 3 bases, with 18 bases left in between.

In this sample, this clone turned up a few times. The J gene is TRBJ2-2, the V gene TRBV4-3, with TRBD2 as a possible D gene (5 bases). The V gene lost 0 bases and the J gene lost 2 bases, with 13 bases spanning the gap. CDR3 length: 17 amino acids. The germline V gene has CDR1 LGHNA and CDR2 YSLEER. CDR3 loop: CASSQEPRGFNTGELFF. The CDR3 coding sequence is TGCGCCAGCAGCCAAGAACCTCGGGGTTTCAACACCGGGGAGCTGTTTTTT.

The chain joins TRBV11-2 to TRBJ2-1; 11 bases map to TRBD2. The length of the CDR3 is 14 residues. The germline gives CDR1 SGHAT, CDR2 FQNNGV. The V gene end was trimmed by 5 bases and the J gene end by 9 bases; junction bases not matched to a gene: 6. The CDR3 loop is CASSPGLAGSEQFF. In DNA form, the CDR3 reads TGTGCCAGCAGCCCTGGACTAGCGGGTAGTGAGCAGTTCTTC.

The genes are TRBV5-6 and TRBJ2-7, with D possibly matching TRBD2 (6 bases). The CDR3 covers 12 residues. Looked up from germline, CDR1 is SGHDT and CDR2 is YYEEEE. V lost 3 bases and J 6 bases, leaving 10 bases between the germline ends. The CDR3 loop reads CASSWRAGEQYF. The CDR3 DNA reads TGTGCCAGCAGCTGGAGGGCCGGCGAGCAGTACTTC.

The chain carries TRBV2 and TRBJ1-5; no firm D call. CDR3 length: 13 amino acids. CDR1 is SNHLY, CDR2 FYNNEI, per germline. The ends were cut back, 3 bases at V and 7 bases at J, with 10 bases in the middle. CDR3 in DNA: TGTGCCAGCAGTGAGGAGGAGGGCCAGCCCCAGCATTTT. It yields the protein CASSEEEGQPQHF.

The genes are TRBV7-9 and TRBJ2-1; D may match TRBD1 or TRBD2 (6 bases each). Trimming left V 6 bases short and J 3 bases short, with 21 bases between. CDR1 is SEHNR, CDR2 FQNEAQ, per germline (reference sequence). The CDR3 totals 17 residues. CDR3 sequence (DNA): TGTGCCAGCAGTTTCCTGGGGGGCCTTGGGAGCTACAATGAGCAGTTCTTC. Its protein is CASSFLGGLGSYNEQFF.

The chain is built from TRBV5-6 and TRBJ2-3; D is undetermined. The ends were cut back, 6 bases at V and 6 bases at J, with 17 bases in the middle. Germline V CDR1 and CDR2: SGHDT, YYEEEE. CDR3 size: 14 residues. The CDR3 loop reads CASIPRWSGDTQYF. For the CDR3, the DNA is TGTGCCAGCATACCTCGGTGGTCCGGGGATACGCAGTATTTT.

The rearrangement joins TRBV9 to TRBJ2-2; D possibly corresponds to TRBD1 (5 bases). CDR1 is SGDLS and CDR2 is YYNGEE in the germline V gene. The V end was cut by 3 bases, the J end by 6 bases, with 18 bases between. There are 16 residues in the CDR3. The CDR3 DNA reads TGTGCCAGCAGCGCCTCTTGGGGCAGATCGGCCGGGGAGCTGTTTTTT. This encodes CASSASWGRSAGELFF.

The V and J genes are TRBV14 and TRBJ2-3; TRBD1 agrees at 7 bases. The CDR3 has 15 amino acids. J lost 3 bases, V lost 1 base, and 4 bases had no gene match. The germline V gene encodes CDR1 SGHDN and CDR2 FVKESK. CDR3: CASSQVGGSTDTQYF. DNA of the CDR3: TGTGCCAGCAGCCAAGTAGGGGGCTCTACAGATACGCAGTATTTT.

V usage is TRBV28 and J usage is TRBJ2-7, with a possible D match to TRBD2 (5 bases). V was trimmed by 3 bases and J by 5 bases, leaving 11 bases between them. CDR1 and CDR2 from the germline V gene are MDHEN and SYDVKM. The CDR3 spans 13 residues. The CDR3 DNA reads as TGTGCCAGCAGTTTGGTTGGACTGAACGAGCAGTACTTC. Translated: CASSLVGLNEQYF.

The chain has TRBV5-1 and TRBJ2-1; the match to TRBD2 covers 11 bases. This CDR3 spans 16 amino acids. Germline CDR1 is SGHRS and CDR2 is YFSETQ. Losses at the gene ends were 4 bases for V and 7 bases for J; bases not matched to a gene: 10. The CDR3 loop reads CASSPDSGRARNEQFF. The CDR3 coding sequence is TGCGCCAGCAGCCCGGATAGCGGGAGGGCCCGGAATGAGCAGTTCTTC.